Below are 5 T cell receptor beta chains sequenced from a single sample in a study of blood T cell repertoires in COVID-19. Here immunoSEQ multiplex PCR was the method, and the copy in TCRdb shows in-frame clones only, minus some. The sample lists 250,000 to 300,000 clones; approximately 90% were seen once. Sequencing was carried out using PBMCs or T cells enriched from blood (not recorded which). The receptors come from a middle-aged man who had recovered from COVID-19.

This chain joins TRBV19 and TRBJ1-1; D remains unclear. Germline V gene sequence: CDR1 LNHDA, CDR2 SQIVND (reference sequence). This CDR3 region has 16 residues. Trimming left V 5 bases short and J 0 bases short, with 16 bases between. The CDR3 loop is CASSQSRTPMNTEAFF. The CDR3 bases are TGTGCCAGTAGTCAATCCAGGACTCCAATGAACACTGAAGCTTTCTTT.

The chain is built from TRBV9 and TRBJ1-5; D unresolved. CDR1 is SGDLS, CDR2 YYNGEE, per germline. V gave up 2 bases and J gave up 3 bases, with 12 bases separating them. The CDR3 covers 15 residues. CDR3 region: CASSVAGFDNQPQHF. CDR3 DNA sequence: TGTGCCAGCAGCGTGGCCGGGTTCGACAATCAGCCCCAGCATTTT.

This clone occurred a few times. Other DNA variants within this sample encode the same CDR3. V gene TRBV7-8 combines with J gene TRBJ2-2, with a tentative D call TRBD2 (5 bases). Germline values: CDR1 SGHVS, CDR2 FQNEAQ. The V and J ends lost 5 bases and 7 bases respectively, with 8 bases between them. The length of the CDR3 is 12 residues. The CDR3 region is CASSLEGGELFF. Written as DNA, the CDR3 is TGTGCCAGCAGCCTCGAGGGCGGGGAGCTGTTTTTT.

This clone has a single count. This sequence joins TRBV19 and TRBJ2-6, with D unresolved. In germline, CDR1 is LNHDA, CDR2 SQIVND (reference sequence). Trimming left V 9 bases short and J 4 bases short, with 16 bases between. CDR3 length: 15 residues. As DNA, the CDR3 is TGTGCCAGCCGTATACCGGGTACCGGGGCCAACGTCCTGACTTTC. Residues: CASRIPGTGANVLTF. The full variable domain, completed using reference TRBV19 and TRBJ2-6, is DGGITQSPKYLFRKEGQNVTLSCEQNLNHDAMYWYRQDPGQGLRLIYYSQIVNDFQKGDIAEGYSVSREKKESFPLTVTSAQKNPTAFYLCASRIPGTGANVLTFGAGSRLTVL.

The chain joins TRBV7-2 to TRBJ2-1; maybe TRBD2 (7 bases). Germline CDR1 is SGHTA and CDR2 is FQGNSA. V gave up 2 bases and J gave up 4 bases, with 12 bases separating them. The CDR3 consists of 15 residues. The CDR3 sequence: CASSLNGGPYNEQFF. The CDR3 nucleotides read TGTGCCAGCAGCTTAAACGGGGGGCCTTACAATGAGCAGTTCTTC.